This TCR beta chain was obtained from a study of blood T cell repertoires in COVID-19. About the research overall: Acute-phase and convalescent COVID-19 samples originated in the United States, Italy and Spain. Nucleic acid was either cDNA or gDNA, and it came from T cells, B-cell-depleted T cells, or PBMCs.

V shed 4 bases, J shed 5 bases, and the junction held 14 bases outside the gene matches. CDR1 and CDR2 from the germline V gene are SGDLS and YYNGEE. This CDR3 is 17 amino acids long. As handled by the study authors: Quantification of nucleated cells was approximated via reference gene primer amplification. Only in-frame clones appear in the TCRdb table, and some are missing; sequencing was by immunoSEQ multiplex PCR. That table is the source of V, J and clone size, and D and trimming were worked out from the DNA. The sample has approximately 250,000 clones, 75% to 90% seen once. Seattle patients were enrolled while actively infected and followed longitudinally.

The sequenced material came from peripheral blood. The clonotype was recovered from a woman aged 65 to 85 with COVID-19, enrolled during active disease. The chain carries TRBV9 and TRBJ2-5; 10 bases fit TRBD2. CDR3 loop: CASSPLQRGGMGETQYF. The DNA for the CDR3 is TGTGCCAGCAGCCCGTTGCAGCGGGGGGGCATGGGGGAGACCCAGTACTTC. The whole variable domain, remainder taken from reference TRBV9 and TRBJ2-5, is DSGVTQTPKHLITATGQRVTLRCSPRSGDLSVYWYQQSLDQGLQFLIQYYNGEERAKGNILERFSAQQFPDLHSELNLSSLELGDSALYFCASSPLQRGGMGETQYFGPGTRLLVL.